This entry features one T cell receptor (beta chain) sequence. Antigen specificity is unknown. These data are taken from a study of early stage breast cancer tumors. As for the study in general: Most invasive tumors, about 70% of the 16, were ER+/PR+/HER2-.

CDR1 and CDR2 (germline): SGDLS, YYNGEE. This CDR3 is 16 amino acids long. After removal of 3 bases from V and 3 bases from J, the junction contained 2 bases not matched to a gene. Profiling relied on immunoSEQ multiplex PCR, and the TCRdb table lists in-frame clones only, not all of them. In the table there are roughly 30,000 clones, roughly four fifths of which are singletons. Study-level points and caveats: Compared with adjacent normal breast, tumors showed about 2.3-fold denser, more clonal T cells.

The TCR sequence derives from a person between 50 and 60 years old with breast cancer. Sequencing input: blood. The V gene is TRBV9, the J gene TRBJ2-3; 15 positions match TRBD2. This chain's CDR3 is CASSAGLAGGTDTQYF. For the CDR3, the DNA is TGTGCCAGCAGCGCTGGACTAGCGGGAGGGACAGATACGCAGTATTTT.